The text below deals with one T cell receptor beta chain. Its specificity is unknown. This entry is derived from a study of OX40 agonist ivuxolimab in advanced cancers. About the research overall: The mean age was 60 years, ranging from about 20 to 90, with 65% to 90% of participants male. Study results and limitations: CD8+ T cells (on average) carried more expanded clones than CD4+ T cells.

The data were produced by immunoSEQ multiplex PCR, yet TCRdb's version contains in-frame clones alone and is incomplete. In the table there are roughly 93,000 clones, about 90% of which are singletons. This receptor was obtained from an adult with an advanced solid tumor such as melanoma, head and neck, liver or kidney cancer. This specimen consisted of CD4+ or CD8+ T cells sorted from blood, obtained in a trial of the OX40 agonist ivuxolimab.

The CDR3 sequence: CAWNNLGQPQHF. The CDR3 DNA follows: TGTGCCTGGAACAACTTGGGGCAGCCCCAGCATTTT. This sequence joins TRBV30 and TRBJ1-5, with D unresolved. V lost 4 bases to trimming and J lost 7 bases, with 11 bases between them. CDR1 and CDR2 from the germline V gene are GTSNPN and SVGIG (reference sequence). This CDR3 has 12 amino acids.